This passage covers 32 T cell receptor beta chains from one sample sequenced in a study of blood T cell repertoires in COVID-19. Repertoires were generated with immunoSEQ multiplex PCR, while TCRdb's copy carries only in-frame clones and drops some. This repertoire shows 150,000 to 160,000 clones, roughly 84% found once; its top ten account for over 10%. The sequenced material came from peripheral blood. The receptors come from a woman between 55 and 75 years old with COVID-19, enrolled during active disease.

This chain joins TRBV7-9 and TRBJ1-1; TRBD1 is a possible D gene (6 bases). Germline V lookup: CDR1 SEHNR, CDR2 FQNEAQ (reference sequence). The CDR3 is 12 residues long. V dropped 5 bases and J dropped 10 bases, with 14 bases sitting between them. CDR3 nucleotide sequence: TGTGCCAGCAGCCACAGGGCCTTGGGAGCTTTCTTT. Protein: CASSHRALGAFF.

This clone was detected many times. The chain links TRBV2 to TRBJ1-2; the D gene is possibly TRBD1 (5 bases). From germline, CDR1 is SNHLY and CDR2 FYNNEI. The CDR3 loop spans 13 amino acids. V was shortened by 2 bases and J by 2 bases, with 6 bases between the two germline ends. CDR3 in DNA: TGTGCCAGCAGTGAACGGGGGAACTATGGCTACACCTTC. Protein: CASSERGNYGYTF.

The CDR3 nucleotides are TGTGCCAGCAGCACCGGTCCAGGGGACTATGGCTACACCTTC. This sequence encodes CASSTGPGDYGYTF. The genes are TRBV9 and TRBJ1-2; perhaps TRBD1 as D (6 bases). The CDR3 is 14 amino acids. V shed 4 bases and J shed 3 bases, with 13 bases lying between them. The germline CDR1 and CDR2 sequences are SGDLS and YYNGEE.

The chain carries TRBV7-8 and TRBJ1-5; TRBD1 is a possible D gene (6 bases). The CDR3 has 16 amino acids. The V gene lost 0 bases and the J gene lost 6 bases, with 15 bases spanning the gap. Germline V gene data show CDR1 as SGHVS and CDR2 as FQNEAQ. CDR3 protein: CASSLAAGVGSQPQHF. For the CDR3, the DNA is TGTGCCAGCAGCTTAGCGGCAGGGGTAGGTAGTCAGCCCCAGCATTTT.

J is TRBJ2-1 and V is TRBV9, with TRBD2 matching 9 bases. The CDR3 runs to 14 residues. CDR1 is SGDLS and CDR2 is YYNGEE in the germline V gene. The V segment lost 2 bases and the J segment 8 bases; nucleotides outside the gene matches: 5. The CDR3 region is CASSVSGSDDEQFF. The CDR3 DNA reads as TGTGCCAGCAGCGTTAGCGGGAGCGACGATGAGCAGTTCTTC.

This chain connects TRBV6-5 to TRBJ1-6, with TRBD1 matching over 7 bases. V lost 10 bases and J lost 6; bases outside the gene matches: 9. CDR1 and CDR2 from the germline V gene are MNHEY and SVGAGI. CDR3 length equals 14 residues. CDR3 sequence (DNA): TGTGCCACTTTTAGGACAGGATCTAATTCACCCCTCCACTTT. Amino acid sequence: CATFRTGSNSPLHF.

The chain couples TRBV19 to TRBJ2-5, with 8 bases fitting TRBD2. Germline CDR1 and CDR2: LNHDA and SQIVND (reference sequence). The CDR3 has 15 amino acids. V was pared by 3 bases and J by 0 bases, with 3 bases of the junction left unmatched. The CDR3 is CASSILRGDQETQYF. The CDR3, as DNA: TGTGCCAGTAGTATTCTGCGGGGGGACCAAGAGACCCAGTACTTC.

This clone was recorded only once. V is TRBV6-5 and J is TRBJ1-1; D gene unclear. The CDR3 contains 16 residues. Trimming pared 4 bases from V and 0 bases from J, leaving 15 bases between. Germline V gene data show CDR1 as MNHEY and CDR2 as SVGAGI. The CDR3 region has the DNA TGTGCCAGCAGTTCCCTACGAGTCGGGGTGAACACTGAAGCTTTCTTT. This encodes CASSSLRVGVNTEAFF.

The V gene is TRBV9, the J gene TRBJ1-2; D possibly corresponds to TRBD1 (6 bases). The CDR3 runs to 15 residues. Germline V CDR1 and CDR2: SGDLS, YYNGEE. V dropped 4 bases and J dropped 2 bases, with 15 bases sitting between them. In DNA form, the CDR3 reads TGTGCCAGCAGCTCCCTCCAGGGGTTAAACTATGGCTACACCTTC. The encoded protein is CASSSLQGLNYGYTF.

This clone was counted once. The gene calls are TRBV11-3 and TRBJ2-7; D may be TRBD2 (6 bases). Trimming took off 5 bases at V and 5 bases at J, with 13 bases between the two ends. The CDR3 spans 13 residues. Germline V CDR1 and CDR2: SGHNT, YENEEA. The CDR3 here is CASSPGGINEQYF. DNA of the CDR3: TGTGCCAGCAGCCCTGGCGGGATCAACGAGCAGTACTTC.

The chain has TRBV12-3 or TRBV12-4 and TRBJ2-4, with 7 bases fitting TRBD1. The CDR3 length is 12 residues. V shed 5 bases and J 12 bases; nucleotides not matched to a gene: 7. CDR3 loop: CASSPRTGHQYF. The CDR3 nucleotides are TGTGCCAGCAGTCCGAGGACAGGCCATCAGTACTTC.

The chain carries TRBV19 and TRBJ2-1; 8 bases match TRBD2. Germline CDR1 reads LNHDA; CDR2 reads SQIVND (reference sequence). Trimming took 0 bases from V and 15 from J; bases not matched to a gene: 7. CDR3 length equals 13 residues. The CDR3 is CASSIDLAGGAFF. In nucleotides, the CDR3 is TGTGCCAGTAGTATAGATCTGGCGGGAGGAGCGTTCTTC.

The CDR3 nucleotides read TGTGCTGCCATAAGTAGAAACCGGAACACCATATATTTT. Protein sequence: CAAISRNRNTIYF. The chain employs TRBV6-5 and TRBJ1-3, with D unclear. CDR1 is MNHEY, CDR2 SVGAGI, per germline. The CDR3 extends over 13 amino acids.

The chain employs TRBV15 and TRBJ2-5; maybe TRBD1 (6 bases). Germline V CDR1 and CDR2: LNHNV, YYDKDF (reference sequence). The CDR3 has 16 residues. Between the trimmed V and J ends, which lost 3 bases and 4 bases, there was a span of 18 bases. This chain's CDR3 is CATSRGALPGGETQYF. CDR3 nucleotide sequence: TGTGCCACCAGCAGGGGGGCTCTGCCCGGCGGAGAGACCCAGTACTTC.

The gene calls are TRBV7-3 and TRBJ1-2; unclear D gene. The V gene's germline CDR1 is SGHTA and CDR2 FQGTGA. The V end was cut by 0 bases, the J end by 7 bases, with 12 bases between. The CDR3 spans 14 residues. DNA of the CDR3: TGTGCCAGCAGCTTAACTTCCGCCACGGGTGGCTACACCTTC. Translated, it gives CASSLTSATGGYTF.

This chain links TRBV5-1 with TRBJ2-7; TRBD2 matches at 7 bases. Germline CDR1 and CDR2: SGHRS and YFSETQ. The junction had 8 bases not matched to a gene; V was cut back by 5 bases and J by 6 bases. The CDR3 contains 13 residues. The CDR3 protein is CASRGEGGLEQYF. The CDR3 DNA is TGCGCCAGCAGAGGGGAGGGAGGGCTCGAGCAGTACTTC.

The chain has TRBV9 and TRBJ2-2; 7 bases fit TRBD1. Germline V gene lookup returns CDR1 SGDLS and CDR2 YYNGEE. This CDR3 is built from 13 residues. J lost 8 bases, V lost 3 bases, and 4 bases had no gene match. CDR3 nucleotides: TGTGCCAGCAGCGCAGGGGGTTTGGGGGAGCTGTTTTTT. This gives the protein CASSAGGLGELFF.

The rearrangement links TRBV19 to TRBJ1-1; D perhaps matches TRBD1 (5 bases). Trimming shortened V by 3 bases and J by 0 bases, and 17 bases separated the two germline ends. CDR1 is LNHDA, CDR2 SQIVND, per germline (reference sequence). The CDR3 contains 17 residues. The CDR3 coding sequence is TGTGCCAGTAGTATTTACGGGGGGACCCCCTTGAACACTGAAGCTTTCTTT. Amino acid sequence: CASSIYGGTPLNTEAFF.

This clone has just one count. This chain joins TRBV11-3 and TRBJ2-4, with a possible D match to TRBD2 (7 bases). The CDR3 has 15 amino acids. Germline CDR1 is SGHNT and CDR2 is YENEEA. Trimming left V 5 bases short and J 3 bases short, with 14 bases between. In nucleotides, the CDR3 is TGTGCCAGCAGCCCCGGGGGAGGGGGCAAAAACATTCAGTACTTC. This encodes CASSPGGGGKNIQYF.

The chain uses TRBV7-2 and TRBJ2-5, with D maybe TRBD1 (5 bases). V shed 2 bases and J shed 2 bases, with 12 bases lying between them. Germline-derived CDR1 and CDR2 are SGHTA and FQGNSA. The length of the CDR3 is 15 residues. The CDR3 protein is CASSLSAGPQETQYF. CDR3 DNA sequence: TGTGCCAGCAGCTTATCGGCAGGGCCTCAAGAGACCCAGTACTTC.

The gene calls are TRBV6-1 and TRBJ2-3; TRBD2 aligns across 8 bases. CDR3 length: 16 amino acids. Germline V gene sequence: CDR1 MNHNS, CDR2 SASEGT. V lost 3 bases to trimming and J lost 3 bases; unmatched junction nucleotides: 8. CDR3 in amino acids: CASSDYGGAQTDTQYF. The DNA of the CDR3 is TGTGCCAGCAGTGACTACGGGGGGGCCCAGACAGATACGCAGTATTTT.

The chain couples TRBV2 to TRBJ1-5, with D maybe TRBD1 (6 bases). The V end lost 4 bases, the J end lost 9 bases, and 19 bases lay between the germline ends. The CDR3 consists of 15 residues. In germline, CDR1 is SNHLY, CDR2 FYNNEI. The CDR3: CASSVSGQEIRPQHF. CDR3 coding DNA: TGTGCCAGCAGTGTATCGGGACAAGAGATTAGGCCCCAGCATTTT.

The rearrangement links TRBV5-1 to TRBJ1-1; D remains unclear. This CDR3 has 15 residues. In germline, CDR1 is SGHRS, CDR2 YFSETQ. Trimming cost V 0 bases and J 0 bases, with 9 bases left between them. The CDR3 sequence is CASSLVQTLNTEAFF. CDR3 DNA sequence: TGCGCCAGCAGCTTGGTCCAGACTCTGAACACTGAAGCTTTCTTT.

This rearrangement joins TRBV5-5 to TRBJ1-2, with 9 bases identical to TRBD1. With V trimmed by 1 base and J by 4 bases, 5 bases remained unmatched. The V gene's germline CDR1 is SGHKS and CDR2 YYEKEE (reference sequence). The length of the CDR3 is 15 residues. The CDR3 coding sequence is TGTGCCAGCAGCTTGACAGGGGGCGCTTCCTATGGCTACACCTTC. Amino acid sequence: CASSLTGGASYGYTF.

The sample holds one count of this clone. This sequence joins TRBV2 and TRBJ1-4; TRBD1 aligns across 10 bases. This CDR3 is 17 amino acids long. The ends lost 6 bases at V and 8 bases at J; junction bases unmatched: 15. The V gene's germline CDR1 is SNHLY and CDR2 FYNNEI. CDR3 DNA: TGTGCCAGCAGCGAATACCGGGACAGGGGCGGAGGAGAAAAACTGTTTTTT. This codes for CASSEYRDRGGGEKLFF.

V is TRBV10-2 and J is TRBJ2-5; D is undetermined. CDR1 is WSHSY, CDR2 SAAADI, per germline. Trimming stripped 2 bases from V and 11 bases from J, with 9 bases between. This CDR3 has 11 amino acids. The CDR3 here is CASSERLGQYF. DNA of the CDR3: TGCGCCAGCAGTGAGAGACTGGGTCAGTACTTC.

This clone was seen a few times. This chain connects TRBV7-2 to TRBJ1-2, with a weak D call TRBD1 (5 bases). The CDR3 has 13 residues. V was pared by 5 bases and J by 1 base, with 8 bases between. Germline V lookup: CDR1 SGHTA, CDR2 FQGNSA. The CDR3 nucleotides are TGTGCCAGCAGCGCACAGGTTAACTATGGCTACACCTTC. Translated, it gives CASSAQVNYGYTF. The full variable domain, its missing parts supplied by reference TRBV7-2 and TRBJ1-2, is GAGVSQSPSNKVTEKGKDVELRCDPISGHTALYWYRQSLGQGLEFLIYFQGNSAPDKSGLPSDRFSAERTGGSVSTLTIQRTQQEDSAVYLCASSAQVNYGYTFGSGTRLTVV.

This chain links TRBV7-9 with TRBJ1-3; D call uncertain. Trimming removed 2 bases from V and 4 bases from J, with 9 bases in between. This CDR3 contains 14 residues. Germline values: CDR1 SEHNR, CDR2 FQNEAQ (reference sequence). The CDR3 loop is CASSLTKKGNTIYF. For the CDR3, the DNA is TGTGCCAGCAGCTTAACAAAAAAGGGAAACACCATATATTTT. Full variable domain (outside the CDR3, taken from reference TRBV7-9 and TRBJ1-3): DTGVSQNPRHKITKRGQNVTFRCDPISEHNRLYWYRQTLGQGPEFLTYFQNEAQLEKSRLLSDRFSAERPKGSFSTLEIQRTEQGDSAMYLCASSLTKKGNTIYFGEGSWLTVV.

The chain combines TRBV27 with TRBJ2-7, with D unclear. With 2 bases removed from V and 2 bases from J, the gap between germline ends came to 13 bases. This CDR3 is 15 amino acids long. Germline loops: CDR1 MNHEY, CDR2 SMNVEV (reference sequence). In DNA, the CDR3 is TGTGCCAGCAGTTTAGGAGTAGGCGGTACCTACGAGCAGTACGTC. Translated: CASSLGVGGTYEQYV.

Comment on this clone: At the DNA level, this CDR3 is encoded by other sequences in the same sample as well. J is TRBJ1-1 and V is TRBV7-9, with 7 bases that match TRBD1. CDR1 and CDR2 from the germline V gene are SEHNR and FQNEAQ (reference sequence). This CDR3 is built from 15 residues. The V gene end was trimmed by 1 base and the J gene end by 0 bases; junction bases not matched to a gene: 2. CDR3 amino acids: CASSLDGTVNTEAFF. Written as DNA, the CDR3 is TGTGCCAGCAGCTTAGATGGGACAGTGAACACTGAAGCTTTCTTT.

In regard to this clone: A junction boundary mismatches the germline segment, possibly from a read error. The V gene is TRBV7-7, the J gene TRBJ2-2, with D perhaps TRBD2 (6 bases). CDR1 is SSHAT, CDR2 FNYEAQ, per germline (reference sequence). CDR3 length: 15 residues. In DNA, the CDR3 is TGTGCTAGCAGCCGCGCGGGGTCGAACACCGGGGAGCTGTTTTTT. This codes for CASSRAGSNTGELFF.

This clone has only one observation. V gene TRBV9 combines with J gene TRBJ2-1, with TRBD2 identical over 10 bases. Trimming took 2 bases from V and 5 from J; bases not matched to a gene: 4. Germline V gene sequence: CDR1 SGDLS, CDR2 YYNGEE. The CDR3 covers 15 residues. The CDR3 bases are TGTGCCAGCAGCGTCTTGCTAGCGGGGGACAATGAGCAGTTCTTC. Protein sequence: CASSVLLAGDNEQFF. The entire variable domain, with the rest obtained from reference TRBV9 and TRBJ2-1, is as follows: DSGVTQTPKHLITATGQRVTLRCSPRSGDLSVYWYQQSLDQGLQFLIQYYNGEERAKGNILERFSAQQFPDLHSELNLSSLELGDSALYFCASSVLLAGDNEQFFGPGTRLTVL.